The T cell receptor beta chain described here comes from a study of blood T cell repertoires in COVID-19. TCRdb keeps only in-frame clones here, not all; method: immunoSEQ multiplex PCR. The sample lists some 62,000 clones; under 80% were seen once. Looked up from germline, CDR1 is SGHVS and CDR2 is FQNEAQ. The CDR3 contains 17 residues. After removal of 5 bases from V and 6 bases from J, the junction contained 17 bases not matched to a gene. The sequence was collected from a human donor in a cohort sampled during active COVID-19. This chain connects TRBV7-8 to TRBJ2-7, with 9 bases identical to TRBD2. The sample was peripheral blood. The CDR3 loop is CASSPVGRAGGRGEQYF. CDR3 DNA sequence: TGTGCCAGCAGCCCCGTGGGAAGAGCGGGGGGTCGGGGCGAGCAGTACTTC.